The T cell receptor beta chain under discussion was sequenced for a study of blood T cell repertoires in COVID-19. Looking at the study overall: The United States, Italy and Spain provided the acute and convalescent COVID-19 samples.

Data came from immunoSEQ multiplex PCR; TCRdb stores just in-frame clones and leaves some out. Of about 72,000 clones listed, 82% are singletons. CDR3 length: 15 residues. V was clipped by 3 bases and J by 7 bases; unmatched bases: 7. CDR1 is MGHRA, CDR2 YSYEKL, per germline. V gene TRBV4-1 combines with J gene TRBJ1-4; TRBD1 matches 8 bases. Material: peripheral blood. This TCR was sampled from a human donor in a cohort sampled during active COVID-19. The CDR3 region has the DNA TGCGCCAGCAGCCAGCAACAGGGGGTAGGTGAAAAACTGTTTTTT. Translating gives CASSQQQGVGEKLFF.